One sample yielded the 25 T cell receptor beta chains listed below, sequenced in a study of T cell clonality in common variable immunodeficiency (dated by TCRdb to the mid-2010s). Library preparation used the immunoSEQ multiplex PCR assay. TCRdb's version of the immuneACCESS table is confined to in-frame rearrangements and falls short of the full clone set. An unresolved V gene accounts for under half of the shortfall where checked; the remainder is of unknown origin. In this sample, approximately 34,000 clones appear, none counted once only. Roughly 3.4% of the sample lies in the top ten. The specimen sequenced was peripheral blood mononuclear cells. The origin of the receptors is a person between 18 and 70 years old in good health.

This clone appeared many times. The CDR3 end is not reached by the read, which stops 3 residues before it; the germline J gene fills it in. This same CDR3 is encoded by further DNA sequences in the sample. This rearrangement joins TRBV2 to TRBJ1-1; tentative D call: TRBD1 (6 bases). Germline CDR1 SNHLY, CDR2 FYNNEI. The CDR3 covers 13 residues. Trimming took off 6 bases at V and 1 base at J, with 9 bases between the two ends. CDR3 DNA (partial): TGTGCCAGCAGCGAACAGGGGAACACTGAA. Translating gives CASSEQGNTE. The whole CDR3 sequence reads CASSEQGNTEAFF.

This clone was seen ten or more times. The read ends 3 residues early relative to the CDR3; the germline J gene fills the gap. The chain employs TRBV11-2 and TRBJ2-3; 8 nucleotides line up with TRBD1. CDR1 is SGHAT, CDR2 FQNNGV, per germline. After removal of 4 bases from V and 7 bases from J, the junction contained 7 bases not matched to a gene. The CDR3 runs to 14 residues. The CDR3 DNA, read in part, is TGTGCCAGCAGCTCCTACAGGGGGAGGTATACG. Residues: CASSSYRGRYT. The entire CDR3 is CASSSYRGRYTQYF.

Details on this clone: The read is 3 residues too short to cover the CDR3 end, so that end is filled in from the germline J gene. Other DNA sequences in this sample translate to the same CDR3. This chain uses TRBV18 with TRBJ1-6; D remains ambiguous. The V and J ends lost 3 bases and 7 bases respectively, with 7 bases between them. The CDR3 runs 13 residues. CDR1 is KGHSH and CDR2 is LQKENI in the germline V gene. The sequenced part of the CDR3 DNA is TGTGCCAGCTCACCGGCCAACAATTCACCC. Amino acids: CASSPANNSP. In full, the CDR3 reads CASSPANNSPLHF.

The sample holds many counts of this clone. The CDR3: CASSLTRARKETQYF. CDR3 DNA (partial): TGTGCCAGCAGCTTAACGCGAGCGAGAAAAGAGACG. This chain joins TRBV7-3 and TRBJ2-3; no reliable D call. The read gets to within 3 residues of the CDR3 end, and the germline J gene fills in the rest. Per the germline V gene, CDR1 is SGHTA and CDR2 is FQGTGA. The CDR3 covers 15 residues. The whole variable domain, remainder taken from reference TRBV7-3 and TRBJ2-3, is GAGVSQTPSNKVTEKGKYVELRCDPISGHTALYWYRQSLGQGPEFLIYFQGTGAADDSGLPNDRFFAVRPEGSVSTLKIQRTERGDSAVYLCASSLTRARKETQYFGPGTRLTVL.

This clone was detected only a few times. A much bigger clone sits one base away, suggesting this may be a read error. The sequence runs out 3 residues before the end of the CDR3; the remainder is reconstructed from the germline J gene. Other DNA sequences from this sample encode an identical CDR3 as well. This sequence joins TRBV20-1 and TRBJ2-7; D remains unclear. CDR1 DFQATT and CDR2 SNEGSKA come from the germline V gene (reference sequence). The CDR3 is 14 residues long. Incomplete CDR3 DNA: TGCAGCTCCAATACCCTCAGGTTATCCTACGAG. Translating it yields CSSNTLRLSYE. The whole CDR3 protein reads CSSNTLRLSYEQYF.

About this clone itself: The CDR3 extends 3 residues past the end of the read, so its final part is completed from the germline J gene. The chain uses TRBV7-6 and TRBJ1-1; 10 bases fit TRBD1. Trimming cost V 0 bases and J 7 bases; bases outside gene matches: 2. Germline CDR1 and CDR2: SGHVS and FNYEAQ. The CDR3 totals 14 residues. The CDR3 reads CASSLAGTGDEAFF. CDR3 bases read: TGTGCCAGCAGCTTAGCTGGGACAGGGGATGAA.

The sample holds a few counts of this clone. At one of its ends the junction is not consistent with the germline gene, which may arise from a read error. Sequencing ends 3 residues short of the CDR3 end; the germline J gene provides the rest. This rearrangement joins TRBV7-7 to TRBJ2-3, with 7 bases identical to TRBD1. CDR3 length: 13 residues. The germline gives CDR1 SSHAT, CDR2 FNYEAQ (reference sequence). The CDR3 loop reads CASSNTGADTQYF. The covered CDR3 bases are TGTGCTAGCAGCAATACAGGGGCAGATACG.

This clone appeared many times. The CDR3 end is not reached by the read, which stops 3 residues before it; the germline J gene fills it in. The rearrangement joins TRBV20-1 to TRBJ2-3; TRBD1 matches at 7 bases. This CDR3 comprises 14 residues. Germline-derived CDR1 and CDR2 are DFQATT and SNEGSKA (reference sequence). The V gene end was trimmed by 2 bases and the J gene end by 0 bases; junction bases not matched to a gene: 2. The CDR3 DNA, read in part, is TGCAGTGCTAGACGACAGGGAAGCACAGATACG. It specifies CSARRQGSTDT. In full, the CDR3 reads CSARRQGSTDTQYF.

This clone was counted ten times or more. The read is 3 residues too short to cover the CDR3 end, so that end is filled in from the germline J gene. The chain links TRBV19 to TRBJ1-2; 7 bases map to TRBD1. CDR3 length: 14 residues. V was clipped by 4 bases and J by 2 bases; unmatched bases: 4. CDR1 LNHDA and CDR2 SQIVND come from the germline V gene (reference sequence). The chain's CDR3 is CASSTTDRNYGYTF. Partial CDR3 DNA: TGTGCCAGTAGTACGACGGACAGGAACTATGGC.

This clone was seen ten or more times. The read ends 3 residues shy of where the CDR3 ends; the end is completed using the germline J gene. The rearrangement uses TRBV18 and TRBJ1-2; 7 nucleotides match TRBD1. Germline lookup yields CDR1 KGHSH and CDR2 LQKENI. The CDR3 has 13 residues. With V trimmed by 8 bases and J by 3 bases, 6 bases remained unmatched. The sequenced part of the CDR3 DNA is TGTGCCAGCAGACAGGGAGGCGACTATGGC. Its translation is CASRQGGDYG. The complete CDR3 reads CASRQGGDYGYTF.

This clone was observed at least ten times. The CDR3 extends 3 residues past the end of the read, so its final part is completed from the germline J gene. The gene calls are TRBV20-1 and TRBJ2-3, with 12 bases fitting TRBD2. The CDR3 has 17 residues. V lost 3 bases, J lost 1 base, and 8 bases stayed unmatched. Per germline, CDR1 DFQATT and CDR2 SNEGSKA (reference sequence). This chain's CDR3 is CSASRLAGGRGTDTQYF. The CDR3 bases that were read are TGCAGTGCTAGCCGTCTAGCGGGAGGGAGGGGCACAGATACG.

This clone was recorded many times. The CDR3 sequence is CAWKVGQAQYF. Incomplete CDR3 DNA: TGTGCCTGGAAGGTGGGCCAGGCG. The chain links TRBV30 to TRBJ2-3; D unresolved. Sequencing ends 3 residues short of the CDR3 end; the germline J gene provides the rest. This CDR3 contains 11 residues. In germline, CDR1 is GTSNPN, CDR2 SVGIG (reference sequence).

At least ten counts were recorded for this clone. The read is 3 residues too short to cover the CDR3 end, so that end is filled in from the germline J gene. The chain combines TRBV5-5 with TRBJ1-1; TRBD1 is a possible D gene (5 bases). CDR1 and CDR2 (germline): SGHKS, YYEKEE (reference sequence). CDR3 length equals 11 residues. The chain's CDR3 is CASSFRGKAFF. CDR3 DNA, as far as it was read: TGTGCCAGCAGCTTTAGGGGTAAA.

This clone was recorded at least ten times. From the germline J gene comes the end of the CDR3, since the read stops 3 residues before it. The rearrangement uses TRBV5-1 and TRBJ1-1; 8 nucleotides line up with TRBD1. The CDR3 has 16 amino acids. Germline CDR1 is SGHRS and CDR2 is YFSETQ. With V trimmed by 4 bases and J by 6 bases, 14 bases remained unmatched. The CDR3 is CASSTRTGLGDAEAFF. The DNA read from the CDR3 is TGCGCCAGCAGCACCCGGACAGGGTTGGGGGACGCTGAA.

This clone was picked up many times. The CDR3 end falls 3 residues outside the read, so it is completed with the germline J gene. The genes are TRBV5-1 and TRBJ2-1, with D tentatively TRBD1 (5 bases). The V gene's germline CDR1 is SGHRS and CDR2 YFSETQ. Trimming stripped 4 bases from V and 0 bases from J, with 11 bases between. The CDR3 sequence is 15 residues long. The sequenced part of the CDR3 DNA is TGCGCCAGCAGCGCAATAGGGGACTCCTACAATGAG. Its translation: CASSAIGDSYNE. The full-length CDR3 reads as CASSAIGDSYNEQFF. Supplemented by reference TRBV5-1 and TRBJ2-1, the full variable domain reads KAGVTQTPRYLIKTRGQQVTLSCSPISGHRSVSWYQQTPGQGLQFLFEYFSETQRNKGNFPGRFSGRQFSNSRSEMNVSTLELGDSALYLCASSAIGDSYNEQFFGPGTRLTVL.

This clone appeared many times. The read falls 3 residues short of the CDR3 end, and the missing part is taken from the germline J gene. This chain joins TRBV20-1 and TRBJ2-3; 10 positions match TRBD2. The trim removed 6 bases at V and 2 bases at J, leaving 14 bases unmatched. Germline V lookup: CDR1 DFQATT, CDR2 SNEGSKA (reference sequence). This CDR3 is built from 17 residues. CDR3 DNA, as far as it was read: TGCAGTGCCCTTAGCGGGGGGCTTCTACTGGCCACAGATACG. Protein: CSALSGGLLLATDT. The whole CDR3 protein reads CSALSGGLLLATDTQYF.

In this sample, this clone turned up many times. The missing CDR3 end, 3 residues past where the read stops, is filled in from the germline J gene. The chain uses TRBV5-1 and TRBJ2-5, with D tentatively TRBD1 (6 bases). This CDR3 has 15 amino acids. V was trimmed by 4 bases and J by 1 base, leaving 14 bases between them. Per the germline V gene, CDR1 is SGHRS and CDR2 is YFSETQ. The CDR3 loop reads CASSPVGDIQETQYF. The part of the CDR3 DNA that was read is TGCGCCAGCAGCCCCGTAGGGGACATCCAAGAGACC.

This clone was counted ten times or more. The CDR3 goes on 3 residues after the read ends, and that part is filled in from the germline J gene. J is TRBJ2-1 and V is TRBV20-1, with D unclear. The ends were cut back, 0 bases at V and 3 bases at J, with 9 bases in the middle. From germline, CDR1 is DFQATT and CDR2 SNEGSKA (reference sequence). This CDR3 spans 14 amino acids. The DNA read from the CDR3 is TGCAGTGCTAGAGATAGACTTGGCTACAATGAG. The encoded protein is CSARDRLGYNE. The full CDR3 reads CSARDRLGYNEQFF.

In its sample, this clone was seen many times. Read sequence stops 3 residues before the CDR3 end, and the germline J gene provides the missing end. V gene TRBV29-1 combines with J gene TRBJ1-4; D might be TRBD1 (6 bases). CDR1 SQVTM and CDR2 ANQGSEA come from the germline V gene. The V end was cut by 1 base, the J end by 4 bases, with 13 bases between. This CDR3 comprises 15 residues. CDR3 DNA (partial): TGCAGCGTTGAAGCACGGACAGCGTTTAATGAAAAA. It codes for CSVEARTAFNEK. The CDR3 in its entirety is CSVEARTAFNEKLFF.

This clone was seen ten or more times. The read stops 3 residues short of the end of the CDR3; the missing end is completed from the germline J gene. This sequence joins TRBV7-2 and TRBJ2-1; TRBD2 agrees at 10 bases. Trimming removed 0 bases from V and 9 bases from J; junction bases left unmatched: 8. Germline V gene lookup returns CDR1 SGHTA and CDR2 FQGNSA. The CDR3 covers 16 residues. The sequenced CDR3 bases are TGTGCCAGCAGCTTAGCCTCTAGCGGGAGAGGGGGTGAG. Protein product: CASSLASSGRGGE. The entire CDR3 is CASSLASSGRGGEQFF.

Points on this clone: The read terminates 3 residues before the CDR3 end, so the remaining end is supplied by the germline J gene. This chain joins TRBV19 and TRBJ1-2, with 9 bases lining up with TRBD1. The CDR3 length is 16 residues. Germline lookup yields CDR1 LNHDA and CDR2 SQIVND (reference sequence). The V and J ends lost 6 bases and 4 bases, in that order; junction bases with no gene match: 12. CDR3 DNA, as far as it was read: TGTGCCAGTAGCAACCCTGGGACAGGGTCTATCTATGGC. Protein product: CASSNPGTGSIYG. The full CDR3 reads CASSNPGTGSIYGYTF.

In the case of this clone: The read is 3 residues too short to cover the CDR3 end, so that end is filled in from the germline J gene. The rearrangement uses TRBV11-1 and TRBJ1-1; 7 bases are a match to TRBD1. Germline V lookup: CDR1 SGHAT, CDR2 FQDESV (reference sequence). V was clipped by 1 base and J by 3 bases; unmatched bases: 2. This CDR3 region has 14 residues. The CDR3 sequence: CASSLVRGHTEAFF. The part of the CDR3 DNA that was read is TGTGCCAGCAGCTTAGTAAGGGGGCACACTGAA.

This clone was seen ten or more times. The sequenced fragment ends 3 residues before the CDR3 boundary, so the rest is inferred from the germline J gene. The V and J genes are TRBV13 and TRBJ2-4; D unresolved. The CDR3 sequence is 13 residues long. CDR1 PRHDT and CDR2 FYEKMQ come from the germline V gene (reference sequence). V shed 7 bases and J shed 0 bases, with 7 bases lying between them. The sequenced part of the CDR3 DNA is TGTGCCAGCACCAGACTAGCCAAAAACATT. Its protein is CASTRLAKNI. The entire CDR3 protein reads CASTRLAKNIQYF. Full variable domain (missing parts from reference TRBV13 and TRBJ2-4): AAGVIQSPRHLIKEKRETATLKCYPIPRHDTVYWYQQGPGQDPQFLISFYEKMQSDKGSIPDRFSAQQFSDYHSELNMSSLELGDSALYFCASTRLAKNIQYFGAGTRLSVL.

This clone was recorded many times. The CDR3 extends 3 residues past the end of the read, so its final part is completed from the germline J gene. The chain combines TRBV11-2 with TRBJ2-5; the match to TRBD2 covers 11 bases. V shed 4 bases and J 2 bases; nucleotides not matched to a gene: 3. The CDR3 extends over 15 amino acids. From germline, CDR1 is SGHAT and CDR2 FQNNGV. The covered CDR3 bases are TGTGCCAGCAGCTCTAGACTAGCGGGACAAGAGACC. It is translated as CASSSRLAGQET. The full CDR3 protein is CASSSRLAGQETQYF.

Comment on this clone: The missing CDR3 end, 3 residues past where the read stops, is filled in from the germline J gene. J is TRBJ2-5 and V is TRBV19; 9 nucleotides match TRBD1. This CDR3 is 15 amino acids long. Germline CDR1 is LNHDA and CDR2 is SQIVND (reference sequence). The V segment lost 6 bases and the J segment 5 bases; nucleotides outside the gene matches: 10. The CDR3 DNA, read in part, is TGTGCCAGTAGCCCGGGACAGGGAGTTTCGGAGACC. It codes for CASSPGQGVSET. From start to end, the CDR3 is CASSPGQGVSETQYF. Full variable domain (outside the CDR3, taken from reference TRBV19 and TRBJ2-5): DGGITQSPKYLFRKEGQNVTLSCEQNLNHDAMYWYRQDPGQGLRLIYYSQIVNDFQKGDIAEGYSVSREKKESFPLTVTSAQKNPTAFYLCASSPGQGVSETQYFGPGTRLLVL.